This T cell receptor (beta chain) is drawn from a study of identical twins. Study results and limitations: Insertions were fewer in abundant cord blood beta clonotypes, whereas memory repertoires showed none of this pattern. The authors drew conclusions from cross-sectional statistical analysis rather than following the same donors.

Trimming stripped 1 base from V and 5 bases from J, with 7 bases between. This CDR3 region has 13 residues. Germline V gene data show CDR1 as SGHNT and CDR2 as YYREEE (reference sequence). MiXCR, run by TCRdb on the 5' RACE reads, gives a single entry per CDR3 protein. The sample yields approximately 220,000 distinct CDR3 sequences, about 7.5% seen once. This clonotype was seen a few times. No antigen is known for it. This same sample was also part of a study on yellow fever vaccine responses in identical twins.

What was sequenced was memory (CD45RO+) T cells sorted from blood. The source of this sequence is a woman between 18 and 30 years old in good health. The chain has TRBV5-4 and TRBJ2-1, with D unresolved. CDR3 protein: CASSLRDNNEQFF. The CDR3 bases are TGTGCCAGCAGCTTGAGGGATAACAATGAGCAGTTCTTC.